The text below deals with one TCR beta chain. The antigen is unknown. TCRdb re-analysed the RT-PCR reads in MiXCR, keeping a single row per CDR3 protein. The sample includes hundreds of thousands of distinct CDR3 sequences, roughly 13% of them seen just once. This record belongs to a study of response to subunit inactivated influenza vaccine. Study conclusions and caveats: The authors suggested that few new T cells are recruited per seasonal influenza vaccination.

The input for sequencing was PBMCs from blood, taken around 14 days before vaccination. The clonotype was recovered from a man aged 50 to 60 who received an inactivated influenza vaccine.

The CDR3 reads CSARKKGLAGGRHEQYF. DNA of the CDR3: TGCAGTGCTAGGAAAAAGGGACTAGCGGGAGGGCGACACGAGCAGTACTTC. The V call is TRBV20-1, the J call TRBJ2-7; 16 nucleotides agree with TRBD2. The CDR3 length is 17 residues. V lost 3 bases to trimming and J lost 5 bases; unmatched junction nucleotides: 10. Germline lookup yields CDR1 DFQATT and CDR2 SNEGSKA (reference sequence).